The clone carrying this TCR beta chain occurred a few times. Unfractionated whole blood served as the source for total RNA extraction. The sample originates from a study of human T cells and chemical hapten exposure. TCRdb re-derived calls from the 5' RACE reads in MiXCR, one entry per CDR3 protein. The sample lists approximately 150,000 distinct CDR3 sequences, 4.1% occurring once. Germline assignment: CDR1 MNHEY and CDR2 SVGEGT. V lost 3 bases to trimming and J lost 6 bases; unmatched junction nucleotides: 6. The length of the CDR3 is 14 residues. The chain couples TRBV6-2 or TRBV6-3 to TRBJ2-3, with 7 positions matching TRBD1. This clonotype was obtained from a female donor in good health. The DNA for the CDR3 is TGTGCCAGCAGTTATGGGCAGGGGGTTGATACGCAGTATTTT. This gives the protein CASSYGQGVDTQYF.